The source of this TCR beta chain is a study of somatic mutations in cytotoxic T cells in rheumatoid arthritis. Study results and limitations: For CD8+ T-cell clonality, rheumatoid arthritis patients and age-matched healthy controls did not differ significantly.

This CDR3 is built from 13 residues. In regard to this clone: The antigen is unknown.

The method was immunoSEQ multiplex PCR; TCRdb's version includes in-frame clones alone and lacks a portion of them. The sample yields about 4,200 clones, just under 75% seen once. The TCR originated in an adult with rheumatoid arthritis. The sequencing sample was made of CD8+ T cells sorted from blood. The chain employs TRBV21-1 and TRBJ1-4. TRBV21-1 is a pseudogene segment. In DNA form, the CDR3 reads TGTGCCATCAGACTCGGGACTAATGAAAAACTGTTTTTT. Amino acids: CAIRLGTNEKLFF.